The 17 T cell receptor beta chains given below trace back to one sample, sequenced in a study of early T cells in non-severe SARS-CoV-2 infection. Via MiXCR, TCRdb re-called the 5' RACE reads, giving one row per CDR3 protein. The data hold fewer than 85,000 distinct CDR3 sequences, with about 15% observed a single time. The input for sequencing was whole blood, taken at baseline. The receptor source for this set is an adult who was a healthcare worker with PCR-confirmed SARS-CoV-2 infection or an uninfected control (not recorded which).

The sample holds many counts of this clonotype. At one end, the junction sequence differs from germline, possibly due to a read error. J is TRBJ2-1 and V is TRBV5-1; 10 bases map to TRBD2. The germline V gene has CDR1 SGHRS and CDR2 YFSETQ. The CDR3 runs to 15 residues. For the CDR3, the DNA is TGTGCCAGCAGCCCTAGCGGGAGCTCCTACAATGAGCAGTTCTTC. This codes for CASSPSGSSYNEQFF.

The rearrangement links TRBV3-1 to TRBJ1-1; D possibly corresponds to TRBD1 (5 bases). The CDR3 spans 15 residues. Trimming took off 4 bases at V and 7 bases at J, with 19 bases between the two ends. Germline assignment: CDR1 LGHDT and CDR2 YNNKEL (reference sequence). As DNA, the CDR3 is TGTGCCAGCAGCCCACGGGACCTGGGAACAGGTGAAGCTTTCTTT. Its protein product is CASSPRDLGTGEAFF.

This clonotype was counted between two and nine times. The chain employs TRBV5-1 and TRBJ1-1; TRBD1 is a possible D gene (5 bases). In germline, CDR1 is SGHRS, CDR2 YFSETQ. The CDR3 has 12 residues. Trimming left V 2 bases short and J 5 bases short, with 7 bases between. In DNA, the CDR3 is TGCGCCAGCAGCTTTCAGGGTACTGAAGCTTTCTTT. Its translation is CASSFQGTEAFF.

The CDR3 sequence: CASSSRTNNNEQFF. The CDR3 DNA is TGTGCCAGCAGCTCCAGGACTAACAACAATGAGCAGTTCTTC. The V call is TRBV11-3, the J call TRBJ2-1; weak D call: TRBD2 (6 bases). The V end was cut by 4 bases, the J end by 5 bases, with 12 bases between. The CDR3 is 14 residues long. The germline gives CDR1 SGHNT, CDR2 YENEEA. The whole variable domain, remainder taken from reference TRBV11-3 and TRBJ2-1, is EAGVVQSPRYKIIEKKQPVAFWCNPISGHNTLYWYLQNLGQGPELLIRYENEEAVDDSQLPKDRFSAERLKGVDSTLKIQPAELGDSAVYLCASSSRTNNNEQFFGPGTRLTVL.

The chain couples TRBV28 to TRBJ2-4, with 8 bases aligning to TRBD1. The CDR3 has 18 residues. Germline CDR1 MDHEN, CDR2 SYDVKM. The J segment lost 0 bases and the V segment lost 2 bases, leaving 9 bases of the junction unmatched. The CDR3 coding sequence is TGTGCCAGCAGTTTAGGGACAGGCCAGACCCTAGCCAAAAACATTCAGTACTTC. Translated, it gives CASSLGTGQTLAKNIQYF.

The chain recombines TRBV12-3 or TRBV12-4 with TRBJ2-2, with D uncertain. The CDR3 loop spans 11 amino acids. V lost 5 bases to trimming and J lost 9 bases, with 7 bases between them. CDR3 DNA sequence: TGTGCCAGCAGTGCACGCTGGGAGCTGTTTTTT. The encoded protein is CASSARWELFF.

The CDR3 spells CASRGDRGREQYF. The CDR3 DNA sequence: TGTGCCAGCAGAGGAGACAGGGGTAGGGAGCAGTACTTC. This rearrangement joins TRBV28 to TRBJ2-7; 8 nucleotides align to TRBD1. This CDR3 spans 13 amino acids. V shed 6 bases, J shed 7 bases, and the junction held 8 bases outside the gene matches. Germline CDR1 MDHEN, CDR2 SYDVKM.

V usage is TRBV28 and J usage is TRBJ2-7; no clear D. This CDR3 has 13 residues. Germline lookup yields CDR1 MDHEN and CDR2 SYDVKM. V lost 2 bases and J 4 bases, leaving 9 bases between the germline ends. In nucleotides, the CDR3 is TGTGCCAGCAGTTTACCTACGGATTACGAGCAGTACTTC. Translating it yields CASSLPTDYEQYF.

The chain joins TRBV12-3 or TRBV12-4 to TRBJ2-3, with D unclear. CDR3 length equals 12 residues. Trimming left V 6 bases short and J 0 bases short, with 4 bases between. The CDR3 DNA reads TGTGCCAGCAGGGCTAGCACAGATACGCAGTATTTT. It codes for CASRASTDTQYF.

Only a few counts were recorded for this clonotype. This chain connects TRBV10-1 to TRBJ1-1; D is perhaps TRBD1 (5 bases). The germline CDR1 and CDR2 sequences are WNHNN and SYGVQD (reference sequence). The CDR3 consists of 13 residues. V shed 4 bases and J shed 7 bases, with 13 bases lying between them. The CDR3 bases are TGCGCCAGCAGTGCGGGGACCTCGGGTGAAGCTTTCTTT. Amino acid sequence: CASSAGTSGEAFF.

The rearrangement links TRBV5-8 to TRBJ2-3; 8 bases line up with TRBD1. Trimming took 2 bases from V and 1 from J; bases not matched to a gene: 3. This CDR3 spans 15 amino acids. The germline CDR1 and CDR2 sequences are SGHTS and YDEGEE. Written as DNA, the CDR3 is TGTGCCAGCAGCTTCCGGACAGGGCGCACAGATACGCAGTATTTT. Residues: CASSFRTGRTDTQYF. Based on the CDR3 plus reference TRBV5-8 and TRBJ2-3, the full variable domain is EAGVTQSPTHLIKTRGQQATLRCSPISGHTSVYWYQQALGLGLQFLLWYDEGEERNRGNFPPRFSGRQFPNYSSELNVNALELEDSALYLCASSFRTGRTDTQYFGPGTRLTVL.

In its sample, this clonotype was seen a few times. The chain carries TRBV19 and TRBJ2-3; 9 bases map to TRBD1. CDR1 is LNHDA and CDR2 is SQIVND in the germline V gene (reference sequence). The CDR3 covers 15 residues. The J segment lost 1 base and the V segment lost 6 bases, leaving 5 bases of the junction unmatched. The CDR3 loop reads CASSPRDRGTDTQYF. CDR3 nucleotide sequence: TGTGCCAGTAGCCCTAGGGACAGGGGCACAGATACGCAGTATTTT.

This clonotype was counted ten times or more. V gene TRBV27 combines with J gene TRBJ1-5; D is possibly TRBD1 (5 bases). The germline gives CDR1 MNHEY, CDR2 SMNVEV (reference sequence). Trimming took 5 bases from V and 3 from J, leaving 11 bases between them. The CDR3 has 14 residues. CDR3 coding DNA: TGTGCCAGCAGTCCGGGGACCGTCAATCAGCCCCAGCATTTT. Translated: CASSPGTVNQPQHF.

This clonotype was observed once. This chain joins TRBV28 and TRBJ2-7, with TRBD2 matching 9 bases. This CDR3 comprises 14 residues. The V and J ends lost 6 bases and 7 bases, in that order; junction bases with no gene match: 10. Germline V CDR1 and CDR2: MDHEN, SYDVKM. CDR3 coding DNA: TGTGCCAGCAGATCCGGGACTAGCTCCCTGGAGCAGTACTTC. This translates into CASRSGTSSLEQYF.

The chain employs TRBV18 and TRBJ2-1; 7 bases are a match to TRBD2. From germline, CDR1 is KGHSH and CDR2 LQKENI. V lost 8 bases to trimming and J lost 4 bases; unmatched junction nucleotides: 11. The CDR3 runs 15 residues. CDR3 nucleotides: TGTGCCAGCCGAGACGGGACTACCACTTACAATGAGCAGTTCTTC. Translated: CASRDGTTTYNEQFF.

This clonotype was picked up many times. The genes are TRBV20-1 and TRBJ1-6; a weak D match, TRBD1 (6 bases). CDR1 and CDR2 (germline): DFQATT, SNEGSKA (reference sequence). V dropped 6 bases and J dropped 3 bases, with 18 bases sitting between them. The CDR3 has 16 residues. CDR3 sequence (DNA): TGCAGTGCCCACAATGTACTGACAGGCTATAATTCACCCCTCCACTTT. Translated: CSAHNVLTGYNSPLHF.

This clonotype came up many times. This chain links TRBV28 with TRBJ2-5; a possible D gene is TRBD2 (6 bases). The V end was cut by 7 bases, the J end by 3 bases, with 9 bases between. The CDR3 consists of 12 residues. From germline, CDR1 is MDHEN and CDR2 SYDVKM. CDR3 sequence reads: CASNTGEETQYF. The CDR3 coding sequence is TGTGCCAGCAACACGGGGGAAGAGACCCAGTACTTC.